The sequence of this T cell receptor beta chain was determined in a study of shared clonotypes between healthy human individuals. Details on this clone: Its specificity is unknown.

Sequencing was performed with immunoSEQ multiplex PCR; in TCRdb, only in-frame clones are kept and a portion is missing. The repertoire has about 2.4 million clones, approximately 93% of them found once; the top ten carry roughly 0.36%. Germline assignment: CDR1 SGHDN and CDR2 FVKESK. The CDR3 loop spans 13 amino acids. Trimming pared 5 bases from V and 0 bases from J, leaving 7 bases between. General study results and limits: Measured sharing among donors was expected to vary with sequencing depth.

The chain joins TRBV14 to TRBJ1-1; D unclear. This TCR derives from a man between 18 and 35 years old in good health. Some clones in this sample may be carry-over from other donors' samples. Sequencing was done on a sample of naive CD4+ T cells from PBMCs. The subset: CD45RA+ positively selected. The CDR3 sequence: CASSAHLNTEAFF. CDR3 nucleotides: TGTGCCAGCAGCGCCCACTTGAACACTGAAGCTTTCTTT.